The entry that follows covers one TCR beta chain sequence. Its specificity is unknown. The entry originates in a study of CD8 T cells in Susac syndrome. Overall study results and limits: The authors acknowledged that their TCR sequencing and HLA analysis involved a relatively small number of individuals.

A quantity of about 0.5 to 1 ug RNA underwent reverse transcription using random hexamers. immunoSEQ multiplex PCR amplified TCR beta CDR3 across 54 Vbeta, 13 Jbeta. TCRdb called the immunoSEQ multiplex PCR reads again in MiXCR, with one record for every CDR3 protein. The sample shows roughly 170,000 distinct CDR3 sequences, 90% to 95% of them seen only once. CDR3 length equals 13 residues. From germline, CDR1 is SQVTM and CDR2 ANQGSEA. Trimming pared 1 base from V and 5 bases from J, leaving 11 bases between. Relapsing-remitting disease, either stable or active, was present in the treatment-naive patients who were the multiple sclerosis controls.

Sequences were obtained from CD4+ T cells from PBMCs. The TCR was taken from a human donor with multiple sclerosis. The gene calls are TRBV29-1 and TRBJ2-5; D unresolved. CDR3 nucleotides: TGCAGCGTTGAAGTACAGCTAGGGGAGACCCAGTACTTC. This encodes CSVEVQLGETQYF.